The clone carrying this TCR beta chain was counted a few times. Its antigen is as yet unknown. Germline V lookup: CDR1 DFQATT, CDR2 SNEGSKA (reference sequence). Between the trimmed V and J ends, which lost 3 bases and 3 bases, there was a span of 5 bases. This CDR3 is 11 amino acids long. The sample is drawn from a study of blood T cells in healthy people across ages. Findings and caveats of the study: A conclusive naive versus antigen-experienced comparison was prevented by the unsorted PBMCs.

Using a J-beta primer mix together with a sample-barcoded 5' primer, a second PCR was run for roughly 6 to 11 cycles. Each cDNA molecule, via a template-switch adaptor with 12 random nucleotides, was tagged. TCRdb reprocessed the 5' RACE reads via MiXCR and lists one record per CDR3 protein. The data contain about 1 million distinct CDR3 sequences, 40% to 45% of them seen just once; the ten biggest clones take up under 20%. The TCR comes from an older woman in good health. The sample comprised blood. V and J are TRBV20-1 and TRBJ2-5; D unresolved. This CDR3 reads CSASTEETQYF. The CDR3 DNA sequence: TGCAGTGCTAGCACTGAAGAGACCCAGTACTTC.